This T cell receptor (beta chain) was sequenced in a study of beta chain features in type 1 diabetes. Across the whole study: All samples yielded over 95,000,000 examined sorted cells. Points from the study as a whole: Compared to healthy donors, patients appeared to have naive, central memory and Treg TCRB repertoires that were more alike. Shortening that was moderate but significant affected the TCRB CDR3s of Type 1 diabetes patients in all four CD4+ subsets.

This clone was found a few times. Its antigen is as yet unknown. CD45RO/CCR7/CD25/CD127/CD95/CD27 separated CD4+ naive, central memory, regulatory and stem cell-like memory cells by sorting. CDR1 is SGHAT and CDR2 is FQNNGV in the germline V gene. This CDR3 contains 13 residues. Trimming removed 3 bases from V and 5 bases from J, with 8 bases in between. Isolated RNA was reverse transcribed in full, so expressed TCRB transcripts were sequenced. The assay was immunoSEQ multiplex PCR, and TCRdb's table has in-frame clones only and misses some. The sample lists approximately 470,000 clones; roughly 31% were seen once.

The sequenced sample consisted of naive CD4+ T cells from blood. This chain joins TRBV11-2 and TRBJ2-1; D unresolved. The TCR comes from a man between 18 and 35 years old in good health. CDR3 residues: CASSFAWHNEQFF. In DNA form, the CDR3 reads TGTGCCAGCAGCTTTGCGTGGCACAATGAGCAGTTCTTC.